Listed below are T cell receptor beta chains from one sample, sequenced in a study of cytomegalovirus exposure and HLA in healthy donors. Repertoires were generated with immunoSEQ multiplex PCR, while TCRdb's copy carries only in-frame clones and drops some. The sample lists some 140,000 clones; about 80% were seen once. The material sequenced was PBMCs. Every receptor here comes from a man under 40 in good health. The CDR3 runs from the conserved cysteine through the conserved F or W. The D gene is left open where the match is weak. Clone size is shown for a subset of rows, as once, few, many or a class of expanded clone.

v_gene	d_gene	abundance	j_gene	CDR3nt	CDR3aa
TRBV5-1	.	.	TRBJ2-1	TGCGCCAGCAGCTTAGGGTGGGAGGATTACAATGAGCAGTTCTTC	CASSLGWEDYNEQFF
TRBV13	TRBD1	.	TRBJ2-5	TGTGCCAGCAGCTCCCCCGGGACAGGGGGCCCGCAGCGGCAAGAGACCCAGTACTTC	CASSSPGTGGPQRQETQYF
TRBV15	TRBD2	.	TRBJ2-3	TGTGCCACCAGCCCCGTGGGTCTAGCGGGATCAGATACGCAGTATTTT	CATSPVGLAGSDTQYF
TRBV28	.	.	TRBJ2-7	TGTGCCAGCAGCCGTCTATTTTACGAGCAGTACTTC	CASSRLFYEQYF
TRBV5-1	.	.	TRBJ1-2	TGCGCCAGCAGCTTGGGGCTCGTATCGAACTATGGCTACACCTTC	CASSLGLVSNYGYTF
TRBV6-6	.	.	TRBJ1-2	TGTGCCAGCAGTCTCTGGGGCAGGGCAGTTAACTATGGCTACACCTTC	CASSLWGRAVNYGYTF
TRBV15	TRBD2	.	TRBJ2-3	TGTGCCACCAGCAGAGATATCGGGGGGGCCGGGGATACGCAGTATTTT	CATSRDIGGAGDTQYF
TRBV28	TRBD2	.	TRBJ2-7	TGTGCCAGCAGCGCGGGACTAGCGGGGTCCTACGAGCAGTACTTC	CASSAGLAGSYEQYF
TRBV6-5	TRBD2	.	TRBJ2-7	TGTGCCAGCAGCAGACTAGCGGGGTCCTACGAGCAGTACTTC	CASSRLAGSYEQYF
TRBV6-5	TRBD2	.	TRBJ2-1	TGTGCCAGCAGTCGTAGCGGGAGGGCCAATGAGCAGTTCTTC	CASSRSGRANEQFF
TRBV6-1	TRBD1	.	TRBJ2-2	TGTGCCAGCAGTGATGCCGGGCTCAGGGGGTCCGGGGAGCTGTTTTTT	CASSDAGLRGSGELFF
TRBV11-3	TRBD1	few	TRBJ2-1	TGTGCCAGCAGCCAACAGGGGGCGTACAATGAGCAGTTCTTC	CASSQQGAYNEQFF
TRBV28	.	.	TRBJ2-2	TGTGCCAGCAGTTTATTCCCTGACCGGTTGCGGGCAAACACCGGGGAGCTGTTTTTT	CASSLFPDRLRANTGELFF
TRBV29-1	TRBD1	.	TRBJ1-1	TGCAATGTACAGGGGATGAACACTGAAGCTTTCTTT	CNVQGMNTEAFF
TRBV4-3	.	.	TRBJ2-1	TGCGCCAGCAGCCACAGGGTTAGCTCCTACAATGAGCAGTTCTTC	CASSHRVSSYNEQFF
TRBV5-4	TRBD1	once	TRBJ2-7	TGTGCCAGCAGCCCTGACAGGGGGATCCACGAGCAGTACTTC	CASSPDRGIHEQYF
TRBV6-1	.	once	TRBJ2-1	TGTGCCAGCAGTGAACCCTGGGAGGCCTCCTACAATGAGCAGTTCTTC	CASSEPWEASYNEQFF
TRBV11-2	.	.	TRBJ2-5	TGTGCCAGCAGCTTATTTTCGGGGCAAGAGACCCAGTACTTC	CASSLFSGQETQYF
TRBV5-1	.	.	TRBJ2-2	TGCGCCAGCAGCCGCGGGACAGAAAGGAACACCGGGGAGCTGTTTTTT	CASSRGTERNTGELFF
TRBV7-9	TRBD1	.	TRBJ1-4	TGTTCCAGCAGCCCCTACGGGACAGGGTCTAATGAAAAACTGTTTTTT	CSSSPYGTGSNEKLFF
TRBV5-4	.	.	TRBJ2-1	TGTGCCAGCAGCGCGGGACCGGCCGGTGAGCAGTTCTTC	CASSAGPAGEQFF
TRBV28	.	once	TRBJ1-2	TGTGCCAGCAGTTTGAGAGCTAACTATGGCTACACCTTC	CASSLRANYGYTF
TRBV2	.	.	TRBJ2-5	TGTGCCAGCAGTGTGCGGGAGACCCAGTACTTC	CASSVRETQYF
TRBV30	TRBD1	.	TRBJ2-1	TGTGCCTGGAGAGGGTACAGGGGACAGAACTCCTACAATGAGCAGTTCTTC	CAWRGYRGQNSYNEQFF
TRBV19	.	.	TRBJ1-1	TGTGCCAGTATTCACCGGGAGGCGAGGTTGGCTGAAGCTTTCTTT	CASIHREARLAEAFF
TRBV28	TRBD2	.	TRBJ2-3	TGTGCCAGCCTTACTAGCGAAACAACAGATACGCAGTATTTT	CASLTSETTDTQYF
TRBV5-1	TRBD1	.	TRBJ1-1	TGCGCCAGCAGCTTGGGGGGGGACGACAGGGCAGCTTTCTTT	CASSLGGDDRAAFF
TRBV7-9	TRBD2	.	TRBJ2-1	TGTGCCAGCAGCTCCCCCGGGACTAGCCCAAGCAATGAGCAGTTCTTC	CASSSPGTSPSNEQFF
TRBV2	TRBD2	.	TRBJ2-3	TGTGCCAGCCAGCGGGAGAGGACAGATACGCAGTATTTT	CASQRERTDTQYF
TRBV5-1	TRBD2	.	TRBJ2-2	TGCGCCAGCAGCTTGGCCGGGGGGAGCACCGGGGAGCTGTTTTTT	CASSLAGGSTGELFF
TRBV7-6	TRBD1	.	TRBJ2-5	TGTGCCAGCAGCTTAGATAGGGGGCGCGGAGAGACCCAGTACTTC	CASSLDRGRGETQYF
TRBV10-2	.	.	TRBJ2-7	TGCGCCAGCAGTGAGTCGTACTACCCCGTCGCCTACGAGCAGTACTTC	CASSESYYPVAYEQYF
TRBV9	.	.	TRBJ2-1	TGTGCCAGCAGCGCAGCCCTTGGGAGTGGATACAATGAGCAGTTCTTC	CASSAALGSGYNEQFF
TRBV7-2	.	.	TRBJ1-2	TGTGCCAGCAGCCCCGCAGGGGACTATGGCTACACCTTC	CASSPAGDYGYTF
TRBV28	.	.	TRBJ2-7	TGTGCCAGCAGTTTACGAGGGTTCGGGTACGAGCAGTACTTC	CASSLRGFGYEQYF
TRBV5-1	.	once	TRBJ1-2	TGCGCCAGCAGCTTGGATCGAGGGTTTGTGAATGGCTACACCTTC	CASSLDRGFVNGYTF
TRBV28	.	.	TRBJ2-1	TGTGCCAGCAGTGTTGGGGGGTGGACGTACAATGAGCAGTTCTTC	CASSVGGWTYNEQFF
TRBV15	.	once	TRBJ2-1	TGTGCCACCAGCAGAGATCAGCCAATGAGGGAGCAGTTCTTC	CATSRDQPMREQFF
TRBV28	.	few	TRBJ2-7	TGTGCCAGCAGTAGACTAGGGGATACCTACGAGCAGTACTTC	CASSRLGDTYEQYF
TRBV6-6	.	few	TRBJ2-1	TGTGCCAGCAGTTACTCGACAGGTAATGAGCAGTTCTTC	CASSYSTGNEQFF
TRBV14	.	.	TRBJ1-4	TGTGCCAGCAGCCAAGGAGGTCGGGGTTCTAATGAAAAACTGTTTTTT	CASSQGGRGSNEKLFF
TRBV9	.	.	TRBJ1-3	TGTGCCAGCAGCGTAGATGGGGGCTTCGGAAACACCATATATTTT	CASSVDGGFGNTIYF
TRBV5-4	TRBD2	.	TRBJ2-2	TGTGCCAGCAGCTTGAGAGCGGGGGCAGGCACCGGGGAGCTGTTTTTT	CASSLRAGAGTGELFF
TRBV27	TRBD1	.	TRBJ2-1	TGTGCCAGCAGTCCACAGGGGCCGGGGAATGAGCAGTTCTTC	CASSPQGPGNEQFF
TRBV29-1	TRBD2	few	TRBJ2-3	TGCAGCGGGACCGGGACTAGCGGTAGCACAGATACGCAGTATTTT	CSGTGTSGSTDTQYF
TRBV7-9	TRBD1	.	TRBJ2-7	TGTTCCAGCAGCTCTGGACAGGGTTATTCCTACGAGCAGTACTTC	CSSSSGQGYSYEQYF
TRBV7-9	TRBD2	.	TRBJ2-3	TGTGCCAGCAGCCTAAGGACTAGCGGGGGAGATACGCAGTATTTT	CASSLRTSGGDTQYF
TRBV6-4	TRBD2	.	TRBJ2-1	TGTGCCAGCAGTGACGGCGGGAGCTTTCCGCAGTTCTTC	CASSDGGSFPQFF
TRBV7-2	TRBD1	.	TRBJ2-2	TGTGCCAGCAGCCTAATGGGACAGGTTTCGACCGGGGAGCTGTTTTTT	CASSLMGQVSTGELFF
TRBV6-5	.	.	TRBJ2-1	TGTGCCAGCAGTTCCAACCTAGGTGAGCAGTTCTTC	CASSSNLGEQFF
TRBV29-1	.	.	TRBJ1-1	TGCAGCGTTGAAGGAGCTACAGGATCCACTGAAGCTTTCTTT	CSVEGATGSTEAFF
TRBV25-1	TRBD1	.	TRBJ2-5	TGTGCCAGCAGTGCGACAGGGGAGGAGACCCAGTACTTC	CASSATGEETQYF
TRBV4-1	.	.	TRBJ2-7	TGCGCCAGCAGCCAAGGGACTCTTAGGAACGAGCAGTACTTC	CASSQGTLRNEQYF
TRBV28	.	.	TRBJ2-1	TGTGCCAGCAATGGAGAGGGGGTCAATGATGAGCAGTTCTTC	CASNGEGVNDEQFF
TRBV6-6	.	.	TRBJ1-2	TGTGCCAGCAGCCCGCCGACTGGCCATGGTGGCTACACCTTC	CASSPPTGHGGYTF
TRBV4-2	TRBD2	.	TRBJ2-1	TGTGCCAGCAGCCGAGGGGCGGGAGCGGAGGTAAATGAGCAGTTCTTC	CASSRGAGAEVNEQFF
TRBV27	TRBD1	.	TRBJ2-7	TGTGCCAGCCAGCCTGGCCGGACAGGACAGGGCCCCTACGAGCAGTACTTC	CASQPGRTGQGPYEQYF
TRBV5-4	TRBD1	.	TRBJ2-4	TGTGCCAGCAGCCGACAGGGGGCTGTGGACATTCAGTACTTC	CASSRQGAVDIQYF
TRBV10-3	.	few	TRBJ2-1	TGTGCCATCAGTGACGGGAAGGGCTTCGGTGAGCAGTTCTTC	CAISDGKGFGEQFF